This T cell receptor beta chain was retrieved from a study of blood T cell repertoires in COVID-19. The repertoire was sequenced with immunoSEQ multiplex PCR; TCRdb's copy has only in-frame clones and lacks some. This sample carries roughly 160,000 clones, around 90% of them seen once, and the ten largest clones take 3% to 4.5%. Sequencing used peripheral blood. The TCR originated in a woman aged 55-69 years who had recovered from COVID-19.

Here the CDR3 DNA reads TGTGTCAGAAGCACCGGGACAGAGTTCCGCGGCACGGAAGAGACCCAGTACTTC. Translated: CVRSTGTEFRGTEETQYF. This chain links TRBV7-5 with TRBJ2-5; TRBD1, the table's D call, was not compared with the DNA. TRBV7-5 is noted as a pseudogene. There are 18 residues in the CDR3.